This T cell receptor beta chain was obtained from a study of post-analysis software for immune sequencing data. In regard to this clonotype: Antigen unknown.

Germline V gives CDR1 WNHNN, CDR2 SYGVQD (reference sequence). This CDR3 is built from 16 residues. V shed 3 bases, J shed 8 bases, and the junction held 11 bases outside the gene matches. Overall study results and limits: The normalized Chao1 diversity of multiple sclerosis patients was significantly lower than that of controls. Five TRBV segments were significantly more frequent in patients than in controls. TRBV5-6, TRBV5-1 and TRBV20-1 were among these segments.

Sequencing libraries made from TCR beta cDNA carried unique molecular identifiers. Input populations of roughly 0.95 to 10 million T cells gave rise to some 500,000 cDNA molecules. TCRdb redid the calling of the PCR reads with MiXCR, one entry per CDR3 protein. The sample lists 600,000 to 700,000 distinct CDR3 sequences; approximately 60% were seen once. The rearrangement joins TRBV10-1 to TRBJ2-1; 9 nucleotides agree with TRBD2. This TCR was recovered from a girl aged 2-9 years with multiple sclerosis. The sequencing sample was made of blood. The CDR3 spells CASSDGSGSTLDEQFF. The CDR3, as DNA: TGCGCCAGCAGTGATGGTAGCGGGAGTACTTTAGATGAGCAGTTCTTC.